This passage covers 29 T cell receptor beta chains from one sample sequenced in a study of long-term antiretroviral therapy in people with HIV. Version v3.0 of the immunoSEQ assay was performed at survey level. Libraries were prepared by immunoSEQ multiplex PCR; TCRdb keeps only in-frame clonotypes and omits some of them. The profile shows 14,000 or so clones, 84% of them singletons. Sequenced here: unsorted PBMCs, sampled 0.4 years after starting antiretroviral therapy. All receptors derive from a man younger than 40 with HIV.

This chain links TRBV7-2 with TRBJ2-5; weak D call: TRBD1 (6 bases). This CDR3 region has 14 residues. Germline lookup yields CDR1 SGHTA and CDR2 FQGNSA. Trimming cost V 5 bases and J 4 bases, with 14 bases left between them. As DNA, the CDR3 is TGTGCCAGCAGCGGGGACGACAGGCCAGAGACCCAGTACTTC. It specifies CASSGDDRPETQYF.

The J gene is TRBJ2-7, the V gene TRBV11-2, with TRBD1 as a possible D gene (6 bases). The V end was cut by 0 bases, the J end by 6 bases, with 15 bases between. Per the germline V gene, CDR1 is SGHAT and CDR2 is FQNNGV. CDR3 length: 15 residues. The CDR3 region is CASSLDFTGSIEQYF. Written as DNA, the CDR3 is TGTGCCAGCAGCTTAGATTTCACAGGGTCCATCGAGCAGTACTTC.

This rearrangement joins TRBV4-2 to TRBJ2-3; no definite D call. Germline lookup yields CDR1 LGHNA and CDR2 YNFKEQ. This CDR3 has 15 amino acids. Trimming pared 0 bases from V and 2 bases from J, leaving 9 bases between. The CDR3 DNA reads as TGTGCCAGCAGCCAAGATCCACTCACCACAGATACGCAGTATTTT. Its protein product is CASSQDPLTTDTQYF.

This rearrangement joins TRBV5-1 to TRBJ2-1, with TRBD2 identical over 9 bases. CDR1 is SGHRS and CDR2 is YFSETQ in the germline V gene. V was clipped by 4 bases and J by 2 bases; unmatched bases: 4. The CDR3 spans 15 residues. The CDR3: CASSPGLATYNEQFF. CDR3 DNA: TGCGCCAGCAGCCCGGGACTAGCTACCTACAATGAGCAGTTCTTC.

The rearrangement joins TRBV7-9 to TRBJ1-2, with a weak D call TRBD1 (6 bases). Germline lookup yields CDR1 SEHNR and CDR2 FQNEAQ (reference sequence). V was pared by 4 bases and J by 4 bases, with 10 bases between. The CDR3 is 13 amino acids. The CDR3 nucleotides are TGTGCCAGCAGCTCGACGGGGGCCTATGGCTACACCTTC. Translating it yields CASSSTGAYGYTF.

The chain carries TRBV6-1 and TRBJ2-2; 7 bases match TRBD1. Germline V gene lookup returns CDR1 MNHNS and CDR2 SASEGT. The CDR3 spans 15 residues. J was trimmed by 4 bases and V by 11 bases; bases with no gene match: 13. The CDR3 DNA sequence: TGTGCCGGCGAGACGACAGGGATGGGCACCGGGGAGCTGTTTTTT. It specifies CAGETTGMGTGELFF.

This chain uses TRBV5-4 with TRBJ2-5; 9 nucleotides line up with TRBD2. J lost 3 bases, V lost 4 bases, and 4 bases had no gene match. The V gene's germline CDR1 is SGHNT and CDR2 YYREEE (reference sequence). This CDR3 contains 14 residues. The CDR3 protein is CASSPGTSKETQYF. The CDR3 DNA is TGTGCCAGCAGCCCCGGGACTAGCAAAGAGACCCAGTACTTC.

V is TRBV4-1 and J is TRBJ2-3; 9 bases match TRBD1. There are 19 residues in the CDR3. Losses at the gene ends were 0 bases for V and 5 bases for J; bases not matched to a gene: 15. CDR1 and CDR2 from the germline V gene are MGHRA and YSYEKL. CDR3 in amino acids: CASSQDSLFVDRGGDTQYF. CDR3 nucleotide sequence: TGCGCCAGCAGCCAAGATTCCCTATTCGTGGACAGGGGAGGAGATACGCAGTATTTT.

This chain joins TRBV25-1 and TRBJ1-1; D may be TRBD1 (6 bases). V was shortened by 6 bases and J by 9 bases, with 26 bases between the two germline ends. The CDR3 totals 16 residues. Germline lookup yields CDR1 MGHDK and CDR2 SYGVNS. The CDR3, as DNA: TGTGCCAGCAGGGAAGGGGTAGGACAGAGCTCGTTTCAAGCTTTCTTT. Translating it yields CASREGVGQSSFQAFF.

The V and J genes are TRBV7-8 and TRBJ2-3; possibly TRBD2 for D (6 bases). The CDR3 is 15 amino acids. V was cut by 2 bases and J by 7 bases, with 16 bases left in between. The V gene's germline CDR1 is SGHVS and CDR2 FQNEAQ. CDR3: CASSLMEGTKNTQYF. The CDR3 coding sequence is TGTGCCAGCAGCTTAATGGAGGGGACGAAAAATACGCAGTATTTT.

The chain employs TRBV28 and TRBJ1-6; no reliable D call. The length of the CDR3 is 17 residues. Deletions cut 4 bases from V and 7 bases from J, with 20 bases between. Germline V CDR1 and CDR2: MDHEN, SYDVKM. As DNA, the CDR3 is TGTGCCAGCAGTTCCCCATTGGGAGGGAGGGAGAATTCACCCCTCCACTTT. It encodes CASSSPLGGRENSPLHF.

The CDR3 sequence: CASSLVGFDEQYF. The CDR3 coding sequence is TGTGCCAGCAGTTTGGTGGGGTTTGACGAGCAGTACTTC. This chain joins TRBV6-6 and TRBJ2-7; D gene uncertain. With 4 bases removed from V and 5 bases from J, the gap between germline ends came to 12 bases. The CDR3 spans 13 residues. Germline CDR1 reads MNHNY; CDR2 reads SVGAGI (reference sequence).

The rearrangement uses TRBV7-9 and TRBJ2-7; D ambiguous. The CDR3 covers 12 residues. Germline loops: CDR1 SEHNR, CDR2 FQNEAQ (reference sequence). V lost 4 bases and J 3 bases, leaving 7 bases between the germline ends. The CDR3 sequence: CASSYGDYEQYF. For the CDR3, the DNA is TGTGCCAGCAGCTATGGGGACTACGAGCAGTACTTC.

V is TRBV7-2 and J is TRBJ2-7; D may be TRBD2 (5 bases). Trimming took off 0 bases at V and 0 bases at J, with 6 bases between the two ends. There are 14 residues in the CDR3. Germline V lookup: CDR1 SGHTA, CDR2 FQGNSA. CDR3 nucleotide sequence: TGTGCCAGCAGCTTAGCTAGCGCCTCCTACGAGCAGTACTTC. It is translated as CASSLASASYEQYF.

The rearrangement uses TRBV28 and TRBJ2-3; no clear D. CDR1 is MDHEN, CDR2 SYDVKM, per germline. There are 11 residues in the CDR3. V was cut by 2 bases and J by 5 bases, with 2 bases left in between. CDR3 in DNA: TGTGCCAGCAGTTTAAAAGATACGCAGTATTTT. Translating gives CASSLKDTQYF.

CDR3 coding DNA: TGCGCCAGCAGCCAGATCGCTCTAGCGGACTCCTACAATGAGCAGTTCTTC. This sequence encodes CASSQIALADSYNEQFF. The chain links TRBV4-1 to TRBJ2-1; TRBD2 matches 7 bases. There are 17 residues in the CDR3. Trimming at V came to 3 bases and at J to 0 bases, leaving 8 bases not matched to a gene. Per the germline V gene, CDR1 is MGHRA and CDR2 is YSYEKL.

V and J are TRBV7-8 and TRBJ2-7, with D uncertain. CDR1 is SGHVS and CDR2 is FQNEAQ in the germline V gene. Trimming shortened V by 4 bases and J by 2 bases, and 12 bases separated the two germline ends. This CDR3 comprises 14 residues. CDR3 region: CASSSLDAPYEQYF. The CDR3, as DNA: TGTGCCAGCAGCTCACTGGACGCACCCTACGAGCAGTACTTC.

The chain links TRBV28 to TRBJ1-2; D remains ambiguous. The CDR3 contains 12 residues. The ends were cut back, 2 bases at V and 7 bases at J, with 8 bases in the middle. Germline CDR1 is MDHEN and CDR2 is SYDVKM. The CDR3 region is CASSLGGLGYTF. The CDR3 bases are TGTGCCAGCAGTTTAGGAGGGCTTGGCTACACCTTC.

This clone appeared a few times. This chain connects TRBV9 to TRBJ2-7; a weak D match, TRBD1 (6 bases). The CDR3 has 14 residues. Germline V gives CDR1 SGDLS, CDR2 YYNGEE. Trimming took 1 base from V and 3 from J, leaving 11 bases between them. CDR3 bases: TGTGCCAGCAGCGTACAGGGGTTGGGCTACGAGCAGTACTTC. Amino acids: CASSVQGLGYEQYF. The whole variable domain, filled in from reference TRBV9 and TRBJ2-7, reads DSGVTQTPKHLITATGQRVTLRCSPRSGDLSVYWYQQSLDQGLQFLIQYYNGEERAKGNILERFSAQQFPDLHSELNLSSLELGDSALYFCASSVQGLGYEQYFGPGTRLTVT.

This chain links TRBV5-4 with TRBJ2-1; D is perhaps TRBD2 (5 bases). V lost 3 bases and J 2 bases, leaving 12 bases between the germline ends. Germline CDR1 reads SGHNT; CDR2 reads YYREEE (reference sequence). The CDR3 totals 15 residues. In DNA, the CDR3 is TGTGCCAGCAGCTCCGCCGGGGTTGCCTACAATGAGCAGTTCTTC. Its protein is CASSSAGVAYNEQFF.

In DNA form, the CDR3 reads TGTGCCAGTAGTATCTTGGGGGGTCAGCCCCAGCATTTT. Its protein is CASSILGGQPQHF. The chain uses TRBV19 and TRBJ1-5, with D perhaps matching TRBD1 (5 bases). Trimming took 3 bases from V and 6 from J, leaving 9 bases between them. This CDR3 spans 13 amino acids. Per the germline V gene, CDR1 is LNHDA and CDR2 is SQIVND (reference sequence).

The table lists this clone with a few counts. The chain employs TRBV19 and TRBJ2-1; a weak D match, TRBD2 (6 bases). CDR1 LNHDA and CDR2 SQIVND come from the germline V gene (reference sequence). With 3 bases removed from V and 4 bases from J, the gap between germline ends came to 13 bases. The CDR3 length is 15 residues. Written as DNA, the CDR3 is TGTGCCAGTAGTATGGCCGCTAGCGTATACAATGAGCAGTTCTTC. This encodes CASSMAASVYNEQFF.

This chain links TRBV5-1 with TRBJ1-1; D might be TRBD1 (6 bases). The CDR3 sequence is 14 residues long. Germline V gene sequence: CDR1 SGHRS, CDR2 YFSETQ. Trimming removed 0 bases from V and 4 bases from J, with 10 bases in between. CDR3 in amino acids: CASSLETGPTEAFF. DNA for the CDR3: TGCGCCAGCAGCTTGGAGACAGGCCCCACTGAAGCTTTCTTT.

The J gene is TRBJ2-1, the V gene TRBV11-2; 7 bases are shared with TRBD2. V dropped 1 base and J dropped 4; count of bases not matched to a gene: 7. The germline CDR1 and CDR2 sequences are SGHAT and FQNNGV. This CDR3 comprises 16 residues. CDR3 nucleotides: TGTGCCAGCAGCTTAGGGCCCCGGGGAGGGTACAATGAGCAGTTCTTC. Its translation is CASSLGPRGGYNEQFF. The complete variable domain, with remaining parts taken from reference TRBV11-2 and TRBJ2-1, reads EAGVAQSPRYKIIEKRQSVAFWCNPISGHATLYWYQQILGQGPKLLIQFQNNGVVDDSQLPKDRFSAERLKGVDSTLKIQPAKLEDSAVYLCASSLGPRGGYNEQFFGPGTRLTVL.

This clone was recorded once. The chain recombines TRBV20-1 with TRBJ2-5; no firm D call. Germline CDR1 DFQATT, CDR2 SNEGSKA (reference sequence). The CDR3 sequence is 9 residues long. CDR3 amino acids: CRAAETQYF. CDR3 nucleotides: TGCAGAGCCGCGGAGACCCAGTACTTC.

The chain recombines TRBV7-9 with TRBJ1-2, with D perhaps matching TRBD1 (6 bases). This CDR3 is 14 amino acids long. The V gene lost 1 base and the J gene lost 4 bases, with 10 bases spanning the gap. The germline gives CDR1 SEHNR, CDR2 FQNEAQ (reference sequence). DNA of the CDR3: TGTGCCAGCAGCTTAGAACTGGGGGCCTATGGCTACACCTTC. Its translation is CASSLELGAYGYTF.

The chain has TRBV7-9 and TRBJ2-1; 12 bases line up with TRBD2. The CDR3 is 14 amino acids. Trimming took 6 bases from V and 5 from J; bases not matched to a gene: 2. Germline assignment: CDR1 SEHNR and CDR2 FQNEAQ (reference sequence). This CDR3 reads CASRWTSGDNEQFF. In DNA form, the CDR3 reads TGTGCCAGCAGGTGGACTAGCGGGGACAATGAGCAGTTCTTC.

The genes are TRBV6-4 and TRBJ1-2; perhaps TRBD1 as D (6 bases). The V gene's germline CDR1 is MRHNA and CDR2 SNTAGT. The CDR3 has 14 amino acids. The V end lost 3 bases, the J end lost 7 bases, and 15 bases lay between the germline ends. In nucleotides, the CDR3 is TGTGCCAGCAGTGAGGGTCCAGGGGTCGGTGGCTACACCTTC. Protein sequence: CASSEGPGVGGYTF.

CDR3 region: CAWGAGTHYEQYF. The DNA of the CDR3 is TGTGCCTGGGGGGCCGGGACACACTACGAGCAGTACTTC. The V and J genes are TRBV30 and TRBJ2-7; possible D gene TRBD1, 6 bases. The CDR3 totals 13 residues. Germline CDR1 and CDR2: GTSNPN and SVGIG (reference sequence). With 5 bases removed from V and 3 bases from J, the gap between germline ends came to 14 bases.